This T cell receptor (beta chain) derives from a study of STAT3 mutations in large granular lymphocyte leukemia. Study in general: Canonical activating STAT3 mutations were detected in roughly half of the longitudinally sequenced T-LGLL patients.

As concerns this clone: Its antigen remains unidentified.

Method: immunoSEQ multiplex PCR; TCRdb's copy keeps in-frame clones and lacks some. The sample holds 30,000 to 45,000 clones, 70% to 90% seen once. General observations from the study: Samples missed the first appearance of the clone. In T-cell large granular lymphocyte leukemia, about half of patients showed multiple immunodominant subclonotypes. In about 30% of the 18 patients, new TCR clonotypes emerged after therapy.

The CDR3 extends over 16 amino acids. V shed 0 bases and J shed 7 bases, with 16 bases lying between them. In germline, CDR1 is SGHRS, CDR2 YFSETQ. The TCR was taken from a human donor with T large granular lymphocyte leukemia. Some clones in this sample may be carry-over from other donors' samples. Sequencing was performed on PBMCs. This chain uses TRBV5-1 with TRBJ1-4; the D is unclear. CDR3 loop: CASSLVSGSMGEKLFF. Written as DNA, the CDR3 is TGCGCCAGCAGCTTGGTATCTGGGTCAATGGGTGAAAAACTGTTTTTT.